Presented here are 26 T cell receptor beta chains from one specimen sequenced in a study of cytomegalovirus exposure and HLA in healthy donors. The study ran its PCR with 60 Vbeta and 13 Jbeta primers. Sequenced by immunoSEQ multiplex PCR; TCRdb stores in-frame clones only, minus some. This repertoire shows about 200,000 clones, approximately 79% found once; its top ten account for 1.5% to 2%. Sequencing input: PBMCs. Receptor source: a man aged 18 to 29 in good health and CMV-seronegative.

This chain uses TRBV7-8 with TRBJ1-5; D gene ambiguous. V was pared by 2 bases and J by 0 bases, with 8 bases between. Germline lookup yields CDR1 SGHVS and CDR2 FQNEAQ. CDR3 size: 15 residues. The CDR3 here is CASSLNSYSNQPQHF. In nucleotides, the CDR3 is TGTGCCAGCAGCTTAAATTCCTATAGCAATCAGCCCCAGCATTTT.

This clone was seen more than once but under ten times. This chain links TRBV11-2 with TRBJ1-2; 7 bases match TRBD1. The CDR3 runs 16 residues. The germline gives CDR1 SGHAT, CDR2 FQNNGV. Trimming at V came to 1 base and at J to 5 bases, leaving 10 bases not matched to a gene. The CDR3 loop reads CASSLGLRPGGYGYTF. CDR3 nucleotide sequence: TGTGCCAGCAGCTTAGGATTGCGGCCAGGGGGTTATGGCTACACCTTC.

This clone turned up a few times. The chain uses TRBV19 and TRBJ2-7; 10 bases line up with TRBD1. The V gene's germline CDR1 is LNHDA and CDR2 SQIVND (reference sequence). V was pared by 2 bases and J by 4 bases, with 5 bases of the junction left unmatched. CDR3 length: 15 amino acids. The CDR3 bases are TGTGCCAGTAGTATAAGACAGGGGGCCAATTACGAGCAGTACTTC. This gives the protein CASSIRQGANYEQYF.

This clone was counted once. In DNA form, the CDR3 reads TGTGCCACCAGCGGACCAACGGGGAAACTCACTGAAGCTTTCTTT. This gives the protein CATSGPTGKLTEAFF. V usage is TRBV15 and J usage is TRBJ1-1; D uncertain. The germline V and J ends were trimmed by 5 bases and 4 bases, with 17 bases remaining between them. CDR1 is LNHNV and CDR2 is YYDKDF in the germline V gene (reference sequence). The CDR3 contains 15 residues. Combining the CDR3 with reference TRBV15 and TRBJ1-1 gives the whole variable domain DAMVIQNPRYQVTQFGKPVTLSCSQTLNHNVMYWYQQKSSQAPKLLFHYYDKDFNNEADTPDNFQSRRPNTSFCFLDIRSPGLGDTAMYLCATSGPTGKLTEAFFGQGTRLTVV.

The gene calls are TRBV5-4 and TRBJ2-1, with D unresolved. From germline, CDR1 is SGHNT and CDR2 YYREEE (reference sequence). This CDR3 spans 12 amino acids. Between the trimmed V and J ends, which lost 0 bases and 9 bases, there was a span of 7 bases. Here the CDR3 DNA reads TGTGCCAGCAGCTTGGGGGCCGGTGAGCAGTTCTTC. Protein sequence: CASSLGAGEQFF.

The V gene is TRBV7-9, the J gene TRBJ2-7; 8 bases are shared with TRBD1. The V gene end was trimmed by 2 bases and the J gene end by 6 bases; junction bases not matched to a gene: 12. The CDR3 spans 16 residues. Germline values: CDR1 SEHNR, CDR2 FQNEAQ (reference sequence). In nucleotides, the CDR3 is TGTGCCAGCAGCTTAATTGTCGGCAGGGGGCTGGGCGAGCAGTACTTC. Its translation is CASSLIVGRGLGEQYF.

This clone showed up just once. This chain uses TRBV28 with TRBJ2-5; 10 positions agree with TRBD1. The V gene's germline CDR1 is MDHEN and CDR2 SYDVKM. This CDR3 has 14 amino acids. Germline trimming cut 2 bases from V and 7 bases from J; bases unmatched to any gene: 4. CDR3 nucleotides: TGTGCCAGCAGTTTAGGGGGACAGGGGTGGACCCAGTACTTC. It translates to CASSLGGQGWTQYF.

This clone has only one observation. The V gene is TRBV7-9, the J gene TRBJ2-5; 8 bases map to TRBD2. Germline CDR1 reads SEHNR; CDR2 reads FQNEAQ (reference sequence). Trimming took 5 bases from V and 1 from J; bases not matched to a gene: 6. The CDR3 consists of 15 residues. The CDR3 loop reads CASSPTGLAQETQYF. CDR3 bases: TGTGCCAGCAGCCCGACCGGACTAGCCCAAGAGACCCAGTACTTC.

The chain links TRBV5-1 to TRBJ2-1; weak D call: TRBD2 (6 bases). The CDR3 has 14 residues. Germline CDR1 reads SGHRS; CDR2 reads YFSETQ. The germline V and J ends were trimmed by 3 bases and 5 bases, with 12 bases remaining between them. In DNA form, the CDR3 reads TGCGCCAGCAGCTGGAGGGGTACCGACAATGAGCAGTTCTTC. It codes for CASSWRGTDNEQFF.

The rearrangement uses TRBV7-8 and TRBJ1-2, with a tentative D call TRBD1 (6 bases). From germline, CDR1 is SGHVS and CDR2 FQNEAQ. The CDR3 extends over 16 amino acids. Trimming took off 4 bases at V and 6 bases at J, with 21 bases between the two ends. CDR3 nucleotide sequence: TGTGCCAGCAGCTCGGGGGGCCCGACTCTATGGGATGGCTACACCTTC. Translation: CASSSGGPTLWDGYTF.

This clone was seen only a few times. V is TRBV5-6 and J is TRBJ1-1; D is ambiguous. Germline V CDR1 and CDR2: SGHDT, YYEEEE. The CDR3 is 12 residues long. V gave up 2 bases and J gave up 11 bases, with 13 bases separating them. The DNA of the CDR3 is TGTGCCAGCAGCTTAGGAGCTATCGGGGCTTTCTTT. This sequence encodes CASSLGAIGAFF. The entire variable domain, with the rest obtained from reference TRBV5-6 and TRBJ1-1, is as follows: DAGVTQSPTHLIKTRGQQVTLRCSPKSGHDTVSWYQQALGQGPQFIFQYYEEEERQRGNFPDRFSGHQFPNYSSELNVNALLLGDSALYLCASSLGAIGAFFGQGTRLTVV.

V usage is TRBV7-9 and J usage is TRBJ1-5; unclear D gene. This CDR3 region has 13 residues. V was clipped by 8 bases and J by 0 bases, with 8 bases between them. CDR1 and CDR2 from the germline V gene are SEHNR and FQNEAQ (reference sequence). The CDR3 DNA is TGTGCCAGCCAGTTGAATAGCAATCAGCCCCAGCATTTT. Translated: CASQLNSNQPQHF.

This chain links TRBV9 with TRBJ2-7; 9 bases fit TRBD1. This CDR3 has 13 residues. The junction had 3 bases not matched to a gene; V was cut back by 3 bases and J by 5 bases. Germline V gives CDR1 SGDLS, CDR2 YYNGEE. DNA for the CDR3: TGTGCCAGCAGCGAGGGACAGGGCAACGAGCAGTACTTC. Protein product: CASSEGQGNEQYF.

This chain uses TRBV15 with TRBJ2-1, with D possibly TRBD1 on 5 matching bases. The CDR3 is made up of 12 amino acids. V was clipped by 3 bases and J by 6 bases, with 6 bases between them. CDR1 LNHNV and CDR2 YYDKDF come from the germline V gene (reference sequence). The CDR3 protein is CATSRGLNEQFF. The DNA for the CDR3 is TGTGCCACCAGCAGGGGGCTCAATGAGCAGTTCTTC.

This clone was seen ten or more times. This chain links TRBV5-1 with TRBJ1-1; 7 bases line up with TRBD1. CDR1 is SGHRS, CDR2 YFSETQ, per germline. Trimming cost V 4 bases and J 1 base; bases outside gene matches: 4. The CDR3 is made up of 14 amino acids. CDR3 bases: TGCGCCAGCAGCAGGGACAGCGCGAACACTGAAGCTTTCTTT. It specifies CASSRDSANTEAFF.

The chain employs TRBV27 and TRBJ2-5; tentatively, D is TRBD2 (6 bases). The better agreement between TRBJ2-7 and the DNA end casts doubt on the J call. CDR1 and CDR2 from the germline V gene are MNHEY and SMNVEV (reference sequence). This CDR3 region has 12 residues. The CDR3 nucleotides read TGTGCCAGCGGGGGACTCCCCTACGAGCAGTACTTC. Amino acid sequence: CASGGLPYEQYF.

The table lists this clone with a count of one. The chain employs TRBV11-3 and TRBJ2-1, with D perhaps matching TRBD2 (6 bases). The CDR3 is made up of 12 amino acids. The germline CDR1 and CDR2 sequences are SGHNT and YENEEA. Trimming cost V 8 bases and J 5 bases, with 10 bases left between them. CDR3 sequence: CASLRGNNEQFF. The CDR3 nucleotides are TGTGCCAGCCTCCGCGGGAACAATGAGCAGTTCTTC.

V and J are TRBV6-5 and TRBJ2-2; D is ambiguous. Between the trimmed V and J ends, which lost 2 bases and 8 bases, there was a span of 9 bases. From germline, CDR1 is MNHEY and CDR2 SVGAGI. CDR3 size: 13 residues. This CDR3 reads CASSYPPFGELFF. The CDR3 region has the DNA TGTGCCAGCAGTTACCCCCCGTTTGGGGAGCTGTTTTTT.

The genes are TRBV28 and TRBJ2-1; D call uncertain. V shed 1 base and J shed 4 bases, with 17 bases lying between them. The CDR3 runs to 17 residues. Germline V gene sequence: CDR1 MDHEN, CDR2 SYDVKM. The CDR3 loop is CASSLLLPLDWYNEQFF. The CDR3 DNA reads as TGTGCCAGCAGTTTATTATTGCCTCTAGACTGGTACAATGAGCAGTTCTTC.

This clone was counted a single time. This chain uses TRBV18 with TRBJ2-2; 11 bases match TRBD2. V was clipped by 5 bases and J by 5 bases; unmatched bases: 4. The CDR3 loop spans 15 amino acids. Germline V gene lookup returns CDR1 KGHSH and CDR2 LQKENI. CDR3 loop: CASSSTSGETGELFF. The CDR3 DNA follows: TGTGCCAGCTCATCGACTAGCGGGGAAACCGGGGAGCTGTTTTTT.

This chain links TRBV1 with TRBJ2-3; the table's D call, TRBD2, was not checked against the DNA. TRBV1 is a pseudogene. The CDR3 has 16 residues. The CDR3, as DNA: TGCACCAGCAGCCGGCGGGAGGGCCTTGCTCAAGATACGCAGTATTTT. It specifies CTSSRREGLAQDTQYF.

The gene calls are TRBV15 and TRBJ2-7; 7 bases line up with TRBD1. The CDR3 contains 15 residues. The V gene's germline CDR1 is LNHNV and CDR2 YYDKDF (reference sequence). Trimming took 2 bases from V and 3 from J; bases not matched to a gene: 7. The CDR3 bases are TGTGCCACCAGCAGATCCCGGGACAGCCTCTACGAGCAGTACTTC. This codes for CATSRSRDSLYEQYF.

The J gene is TRBJ1-3, the V gene TRBV30; the match to TRBD1 covers 8 bases. The CDR3 covers 15 residues. J was trimmed by 4 bases and V by 1 base; bases with no gene match: 6. Germline values: CDR1 GTSNPN, CDR2 SVGIG (reference sequence). The CDR3 sequence: CAWSAIQGDGNTIYF. The CDR3 DNA reads as TGTGCCTGGAGTGCGATACAGGGGGACGGAAACACCATATATTTT. Using reference TRBV30 and TRBJ1-3 for the parts outside the CDR3, the full variable domain is SQTIHQWPATLVQPVGSPLSLECTVEGTSNPNLYWYRQAAGRGLQLLFYSVGIGQISSEVPQNLSASRPQDRQFILSSKKLLLSDSGFYLCAWSAIQGDGNTIYFGEGSWLTVV.

This chain links TRBV6-4 with TRBJ2-5; 11 positions agree with TRBD2. Germline V lookup: CDR1 MRHNA, CDR2 SNTAGT. Trimming at V came to 5 bases and at J to 4 bases, leaving 9 bases not matched to a gene. CDR3 size: 16 residues. The CDR3 here is CASSTPLAGGPETQYF. CDR3 DNA sequence: TGTGCCAGCAGTACCCCCTTAGCGGGGGGGCCAGAGACCCAGTACTTC.

V is TRBV2 and J is TRBJ1-3; the match to TRBD1 covers 10 bases. J was trimmed by 7 bases and V by 4 bases; bases with no gene match: 7. Germline CDR1 reads SNHLY; CDR2 reads FYNNEI. This CDR3 region has 15 residues. The CDR3 sequence is CASSVGQGVVNTIYF. The CDR3 bases are TGTGCCAGCAGTGTCGGACAGGGGGTTGTCAACACCATATATTTT.

The chain uses TRBV7-9 and TRBJ1-5; D unclear. The V and J ends lost 2 bases and 4 bases respectively, with 6 bases between them. The length of the CDR3 is 13 residues. CDR1 SEHNR and CDR2 FQNEAQ come from the germline V gene (reference sequence). The CDR3 loop reads CASSLNTNQPQHF. As DNA, the CDR3 is TGTGCCAGCAGCTTAAACACAAATCAGCCCCAGCATTTT.